This T cell receptor beta chain was captured in a study of identical twins. TCRdb passed the 5' RACE reads through MiXCR, listing each CDR3 protein once. The data contain around 1.7 million distinct CDR3 sequences, roughly a third of them singletons. There are 16 residues in the CDR3. V lost 5 bases and J lost 4, with 17 bases in between. The TCR originated in a newborn girl in good health. The sequenced sample consisted of cord blood. This chain links TRBV12-3 or TRBV12-4 with TRBJ1-4; D is possibly TRBD1 (6 bases). The CDR3 DNA follows: TGTGCCAGCAGTCCCCGTGGGGGGCCAATTAATGAAAAACTGTTTTTT. Translated, it gives CASSPRGGPINEKLFF.